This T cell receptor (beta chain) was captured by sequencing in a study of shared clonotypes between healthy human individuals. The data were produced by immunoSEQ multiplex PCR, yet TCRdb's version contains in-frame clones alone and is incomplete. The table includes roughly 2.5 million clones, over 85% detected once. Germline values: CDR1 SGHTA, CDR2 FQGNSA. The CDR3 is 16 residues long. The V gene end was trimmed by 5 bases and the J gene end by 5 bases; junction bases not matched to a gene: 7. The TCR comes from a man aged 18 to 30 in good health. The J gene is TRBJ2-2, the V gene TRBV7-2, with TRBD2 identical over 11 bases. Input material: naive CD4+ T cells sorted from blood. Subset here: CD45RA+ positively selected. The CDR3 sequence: CASSKGLAGGTGELFF. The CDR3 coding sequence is TGTGCCAGCAGCAAGGGCCTAGCGGGAGGAACCGGGGAGCTGTTTTTT.